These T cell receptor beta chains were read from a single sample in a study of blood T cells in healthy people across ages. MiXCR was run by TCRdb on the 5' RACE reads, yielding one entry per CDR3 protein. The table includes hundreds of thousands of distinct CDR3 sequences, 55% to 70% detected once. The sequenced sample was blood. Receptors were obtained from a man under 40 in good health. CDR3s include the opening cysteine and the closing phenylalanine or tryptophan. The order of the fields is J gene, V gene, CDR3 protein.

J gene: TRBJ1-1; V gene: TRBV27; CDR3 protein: CASSRGTGLMNTEAFF
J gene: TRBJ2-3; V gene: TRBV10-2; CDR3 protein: CASTKTGYSTDTQYF
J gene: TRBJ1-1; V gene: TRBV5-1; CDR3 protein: CASSLDPGGTEAFF
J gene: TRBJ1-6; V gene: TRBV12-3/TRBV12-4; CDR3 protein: CASSSTPTVFNSPLHF
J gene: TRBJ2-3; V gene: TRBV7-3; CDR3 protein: CASSLGLRVADTQYF
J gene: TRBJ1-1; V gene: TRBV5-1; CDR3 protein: CASSLGSLNTEAFF
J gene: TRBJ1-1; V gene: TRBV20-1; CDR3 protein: CSCRGVNTEAFF
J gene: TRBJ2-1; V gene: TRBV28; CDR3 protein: CASSRFASGRGEQFF
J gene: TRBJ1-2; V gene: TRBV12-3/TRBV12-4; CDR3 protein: CASSLYLGGVGYTF
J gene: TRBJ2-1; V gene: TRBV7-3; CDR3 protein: CASSPLLSGEGHEQFF
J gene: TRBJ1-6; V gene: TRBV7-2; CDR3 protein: CASSLDSTFSYNSPLHF
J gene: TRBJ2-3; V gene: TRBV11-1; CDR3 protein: CASSLHREGTQYF
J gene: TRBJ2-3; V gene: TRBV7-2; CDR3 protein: CASSLSVGGQVDTQYF
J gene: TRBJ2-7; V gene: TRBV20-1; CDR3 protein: CSARDRRTAYEQYF
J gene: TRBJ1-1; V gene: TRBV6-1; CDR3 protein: CASSAGVGEAEAFF
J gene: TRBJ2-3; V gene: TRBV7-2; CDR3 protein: CASVLAVGTDTQYF
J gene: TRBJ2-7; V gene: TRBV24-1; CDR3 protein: CATSSDSDYEQYF
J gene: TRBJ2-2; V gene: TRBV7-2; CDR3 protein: CASSLDGLNTGELFF
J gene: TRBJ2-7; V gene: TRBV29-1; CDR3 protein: CSVSTGTLFYEQYF
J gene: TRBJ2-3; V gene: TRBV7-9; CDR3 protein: CASSFVGIDTQYF
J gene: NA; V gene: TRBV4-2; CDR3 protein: CASSQAGDHEQYF
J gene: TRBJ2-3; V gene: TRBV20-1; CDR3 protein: CSARLRSTDTQYF
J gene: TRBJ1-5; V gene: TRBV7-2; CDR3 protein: CASSPEGQIKGPQHF
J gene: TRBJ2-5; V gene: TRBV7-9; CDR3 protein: CASSFYGVGETQYF
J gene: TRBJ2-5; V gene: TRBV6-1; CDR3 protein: CASSGQLKETQYF
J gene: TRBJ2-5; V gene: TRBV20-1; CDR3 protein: CSARDFRGGTVETQYF
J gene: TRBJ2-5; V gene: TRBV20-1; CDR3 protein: CSVGAYNEQYF
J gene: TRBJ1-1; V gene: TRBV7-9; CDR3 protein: CASQVSNTEAFF
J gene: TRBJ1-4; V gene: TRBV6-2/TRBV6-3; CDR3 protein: CASSTDTEREKLFF
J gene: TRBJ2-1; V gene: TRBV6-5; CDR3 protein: CASSLDYVRHEQFF
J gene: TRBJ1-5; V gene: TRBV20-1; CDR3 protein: CSAKGSGGGNQPQHF
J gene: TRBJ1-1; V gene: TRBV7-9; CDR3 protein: CASSRGLEGEAFF
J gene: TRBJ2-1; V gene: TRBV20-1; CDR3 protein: CSATRLSRTTNEQFF
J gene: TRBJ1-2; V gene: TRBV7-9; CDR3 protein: CASSLGLGGYTF
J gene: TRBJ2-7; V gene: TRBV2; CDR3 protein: CASGTEGAYEQYF
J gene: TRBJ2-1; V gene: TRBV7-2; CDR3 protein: CAGNRPGGAVNEQFF
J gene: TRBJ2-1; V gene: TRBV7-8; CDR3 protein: CASSLRLAGEQFF